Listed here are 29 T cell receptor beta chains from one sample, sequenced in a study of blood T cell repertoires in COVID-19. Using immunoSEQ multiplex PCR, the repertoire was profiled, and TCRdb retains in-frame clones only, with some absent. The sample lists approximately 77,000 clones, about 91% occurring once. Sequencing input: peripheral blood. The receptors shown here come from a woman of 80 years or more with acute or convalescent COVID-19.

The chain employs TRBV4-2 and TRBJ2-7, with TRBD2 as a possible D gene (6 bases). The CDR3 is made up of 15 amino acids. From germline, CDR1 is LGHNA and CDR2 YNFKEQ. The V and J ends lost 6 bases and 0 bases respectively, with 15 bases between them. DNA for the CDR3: TGTGCCAGCAGGGGATCTAGCGCTAGCTCCTACGAGCAGTACTTC. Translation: CASRGSSASSYEQYF.

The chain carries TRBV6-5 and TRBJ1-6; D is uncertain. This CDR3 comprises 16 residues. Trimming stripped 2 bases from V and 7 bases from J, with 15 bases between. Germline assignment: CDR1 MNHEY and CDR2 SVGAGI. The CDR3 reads CASSYAGTQLNSPLHF. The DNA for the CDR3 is TGTGCCAGCAGTTACGCTGGCACACAGTTAAATTCACCCCTCCACTTT.

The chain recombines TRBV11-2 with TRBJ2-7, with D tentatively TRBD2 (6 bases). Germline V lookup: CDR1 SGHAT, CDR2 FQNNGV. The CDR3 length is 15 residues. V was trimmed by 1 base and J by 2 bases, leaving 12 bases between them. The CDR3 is CASSLGSGVTYEQYF. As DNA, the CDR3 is TGTGCCAGCAGCTTAGGTTCGGGAGTAACCTACGAGCAGTACTTC.

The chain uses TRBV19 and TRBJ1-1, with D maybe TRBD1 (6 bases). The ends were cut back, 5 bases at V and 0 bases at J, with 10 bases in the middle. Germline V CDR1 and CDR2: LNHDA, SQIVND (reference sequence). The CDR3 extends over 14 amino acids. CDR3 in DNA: TGTGCCAGTAGTGTGACAGGCATGAACACTGAAGCTTTCTTT. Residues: CASSVTGMNTEAFF.

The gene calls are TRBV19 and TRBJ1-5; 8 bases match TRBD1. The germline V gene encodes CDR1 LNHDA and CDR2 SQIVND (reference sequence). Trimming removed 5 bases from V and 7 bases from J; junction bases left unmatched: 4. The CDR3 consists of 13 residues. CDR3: CASSHQGAQPQHF. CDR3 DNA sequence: TGTGCCAGTAGTCATCAGGGGGCGCAGCCCCAGCATTTT.

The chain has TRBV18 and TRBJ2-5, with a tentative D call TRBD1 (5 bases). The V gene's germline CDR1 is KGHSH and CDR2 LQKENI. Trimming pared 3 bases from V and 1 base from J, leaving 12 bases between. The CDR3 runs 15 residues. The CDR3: CASSPLTAFQETQYF. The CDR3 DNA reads TGTGCCAGCTCACCGTTGACAGCGTTCCAAGAGACCCAGTACTTC.

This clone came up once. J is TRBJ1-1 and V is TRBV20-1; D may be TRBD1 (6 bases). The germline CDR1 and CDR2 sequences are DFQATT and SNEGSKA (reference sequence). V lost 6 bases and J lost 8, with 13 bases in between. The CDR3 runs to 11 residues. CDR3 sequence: CSASQDREAFF. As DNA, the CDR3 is TGCAGTGCCAGCCAAGACAGGGAAGCTTTCTTT.

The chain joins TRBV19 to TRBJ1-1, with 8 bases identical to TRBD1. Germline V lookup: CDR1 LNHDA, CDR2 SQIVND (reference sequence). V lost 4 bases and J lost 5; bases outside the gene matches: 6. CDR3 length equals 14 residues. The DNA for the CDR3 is TGTGCCAGTAGTAGAGGACAGGGCCTTACTGAAGCTTTCTTT. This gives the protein CASSRGQGLTEAFF.

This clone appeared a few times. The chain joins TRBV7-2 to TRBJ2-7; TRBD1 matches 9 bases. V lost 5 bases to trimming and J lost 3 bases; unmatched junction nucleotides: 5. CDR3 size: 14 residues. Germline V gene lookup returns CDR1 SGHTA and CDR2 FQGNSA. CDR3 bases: TGTGCCAGCAGCATACAGACAGGGGGCTACGAGCAGTACTTC. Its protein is CASSIQTGGYEQYF.

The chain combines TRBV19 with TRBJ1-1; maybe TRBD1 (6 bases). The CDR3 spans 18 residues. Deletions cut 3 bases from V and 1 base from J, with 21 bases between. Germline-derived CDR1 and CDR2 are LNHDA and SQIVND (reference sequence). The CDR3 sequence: CASSIRTVTPYPNTEAFF. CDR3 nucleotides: TGTGCCAGTAGTATTCGGACAGTTACCCCCTATCCGAACACTGAAGCTTTCTTT.

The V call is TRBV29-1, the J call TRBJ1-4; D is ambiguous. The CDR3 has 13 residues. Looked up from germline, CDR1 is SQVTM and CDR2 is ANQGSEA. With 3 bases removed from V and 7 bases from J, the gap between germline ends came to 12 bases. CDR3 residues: CSVEGAAGEKLFF. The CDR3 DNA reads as TGCAGCGTTGAGGGCGCAGCTGGTGAAAAACTGTTTTTT.

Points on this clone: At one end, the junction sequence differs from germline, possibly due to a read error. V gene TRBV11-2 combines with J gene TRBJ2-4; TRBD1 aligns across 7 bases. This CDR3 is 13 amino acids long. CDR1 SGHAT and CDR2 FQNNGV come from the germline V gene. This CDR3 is CASSTTSLTGPQF. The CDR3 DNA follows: TGTGCCAGCAGCACGACTTCTCTGACAGGGCCCCAGTTC.

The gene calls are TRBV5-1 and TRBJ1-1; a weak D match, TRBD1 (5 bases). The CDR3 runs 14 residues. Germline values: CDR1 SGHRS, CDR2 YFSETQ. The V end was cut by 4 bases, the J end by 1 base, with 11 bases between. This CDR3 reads CASSRDRQNTEAFF. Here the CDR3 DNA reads TGCGCCAGCAGCCGAGACAGACAGAACACTGAAGCTTTCTTT.

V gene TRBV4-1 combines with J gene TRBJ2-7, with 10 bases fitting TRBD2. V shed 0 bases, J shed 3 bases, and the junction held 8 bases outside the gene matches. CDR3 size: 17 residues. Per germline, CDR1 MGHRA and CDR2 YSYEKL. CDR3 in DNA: TGCGCCAGCAGCCAAGATGGGGTAGCGGGAGGAAACTACGAGCAGTACTTC. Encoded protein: CASSQDGVAGGNYEQYF.

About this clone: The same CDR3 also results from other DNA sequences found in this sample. CDR3 sequence: CASSLEETQYF. The CDR3 bases are TGCGCCAGCAGTCTAGAGGAGACCCAGTACTTC. This chain joins TRBV5-1 and TRBJ2-5; D is ambiguous. The germline gives CDR1 SGHRS, CDR2 YFSETQ. V lost 5 bases and J lost 5, with 7 bases in between. The CDR3 loop spans 11 amino acids.

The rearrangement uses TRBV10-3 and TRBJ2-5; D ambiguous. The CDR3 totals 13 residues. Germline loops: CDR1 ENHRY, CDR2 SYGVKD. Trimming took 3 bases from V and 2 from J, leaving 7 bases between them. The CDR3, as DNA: TGTGCCATCAGTGACCCTAATCAAGAGACCCAGTACTTC. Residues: CAISDPNQETQYF.

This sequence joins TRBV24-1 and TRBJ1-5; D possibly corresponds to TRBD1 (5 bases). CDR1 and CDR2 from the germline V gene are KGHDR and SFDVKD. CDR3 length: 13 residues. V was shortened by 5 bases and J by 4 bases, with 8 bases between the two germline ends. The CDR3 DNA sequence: TGTGCCACCAGTGCCGGGGGGAATCAGCCCCAGCATTTT. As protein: CATSAGGNQPQHF.

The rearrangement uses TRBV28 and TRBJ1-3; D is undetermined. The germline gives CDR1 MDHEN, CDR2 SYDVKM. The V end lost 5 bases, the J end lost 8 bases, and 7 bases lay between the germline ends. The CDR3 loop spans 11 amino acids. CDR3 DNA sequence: TGTGCCAGCAGTCAGGAATACACCATATATTTT. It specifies CASSQEYTIYF.

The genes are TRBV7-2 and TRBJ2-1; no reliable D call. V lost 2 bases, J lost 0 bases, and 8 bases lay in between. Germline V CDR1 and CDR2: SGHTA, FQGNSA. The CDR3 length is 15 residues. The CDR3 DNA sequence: TGTGCCAGCAGCTTATCCGAGAACTCCTACAATGAGCAGTTCTTC. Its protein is CASSLSENSYNEQFF.

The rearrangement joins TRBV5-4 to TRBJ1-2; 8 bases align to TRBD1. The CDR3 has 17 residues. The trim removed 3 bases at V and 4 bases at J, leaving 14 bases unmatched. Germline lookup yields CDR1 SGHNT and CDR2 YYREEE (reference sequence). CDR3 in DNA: TGTGCCAGCAGCTCCGGGGGAATTACAGACAGGGGCTATGGCTACACCTTC. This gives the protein CASSSGGITDRGYGYTF.

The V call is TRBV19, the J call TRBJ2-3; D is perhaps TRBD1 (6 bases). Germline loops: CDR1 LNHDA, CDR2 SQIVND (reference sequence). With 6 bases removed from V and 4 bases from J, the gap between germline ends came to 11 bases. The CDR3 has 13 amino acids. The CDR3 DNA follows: TGTGCCAGTAGGGGGGCAGCCCCAGATACGCAGTATTTT. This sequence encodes CASRGAAPDTQYF.

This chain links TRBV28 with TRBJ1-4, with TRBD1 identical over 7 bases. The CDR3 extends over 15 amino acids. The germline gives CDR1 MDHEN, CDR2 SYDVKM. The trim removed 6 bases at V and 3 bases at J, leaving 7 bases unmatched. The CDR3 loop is CASSLRQGSNEKLFF. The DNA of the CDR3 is TGTGCCAGCAGCCTCAGACAGGGATCTAATGAAAAACTGTTTTTT.

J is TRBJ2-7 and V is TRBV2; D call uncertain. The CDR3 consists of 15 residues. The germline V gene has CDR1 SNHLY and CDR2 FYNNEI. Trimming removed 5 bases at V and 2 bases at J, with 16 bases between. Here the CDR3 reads CASSFTPSPTYEQYF. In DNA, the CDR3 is TGTGCCAGCAGTTTCACACCGTCCCCAACCTACGAGCAGTACTTC.

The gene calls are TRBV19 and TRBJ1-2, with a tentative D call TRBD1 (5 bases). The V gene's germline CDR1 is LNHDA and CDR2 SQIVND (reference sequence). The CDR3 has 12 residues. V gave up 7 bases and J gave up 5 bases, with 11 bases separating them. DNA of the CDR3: TGTGCCAGTACTATTCAGGGATATGGCTACACCTTC. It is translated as CASTIQGYGYTF.

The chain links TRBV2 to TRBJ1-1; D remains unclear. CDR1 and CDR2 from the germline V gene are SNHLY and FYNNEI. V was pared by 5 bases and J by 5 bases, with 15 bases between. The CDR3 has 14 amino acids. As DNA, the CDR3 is TGTGCCAGCAGTATCTCTCAAGCGGGGACTGAAGCTTTCTTT. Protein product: CASSISQAGTEAFF.

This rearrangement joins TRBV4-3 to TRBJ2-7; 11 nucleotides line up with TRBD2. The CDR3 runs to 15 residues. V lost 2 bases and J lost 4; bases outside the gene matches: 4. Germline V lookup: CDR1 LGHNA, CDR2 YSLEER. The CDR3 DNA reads TGCGCCAGCAGCCAACTGAGACTAGCGGGGTACGAGCAGTACTTC. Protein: CASSQLRLAGYEQYF.

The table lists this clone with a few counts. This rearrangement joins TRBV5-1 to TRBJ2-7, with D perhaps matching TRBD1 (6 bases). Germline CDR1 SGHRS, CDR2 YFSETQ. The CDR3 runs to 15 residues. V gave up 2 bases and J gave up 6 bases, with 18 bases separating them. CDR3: CASSFGGQPSFEQYF. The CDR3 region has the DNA TGCGCCAGCAGCTTTGGGGGCCAGCCCTCTTTCGAGCAGTACTTC.

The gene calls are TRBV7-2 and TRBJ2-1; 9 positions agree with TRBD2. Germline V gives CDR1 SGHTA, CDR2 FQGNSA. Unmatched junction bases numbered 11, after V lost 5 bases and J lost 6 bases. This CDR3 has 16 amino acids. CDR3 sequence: CASSPRPAGGLNEQFF. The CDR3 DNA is TGTGCCAGCAGCCCCCGCCCGGCGGGGGGGCTCAATGAGCAGTTCTTC.

DNA for the CDR3: TGTGCCAGCAGATACACTCGACTAGCGGGGGCCTACGAGCAGTACTTC. Protein: CASRYTRLAGAYEQYF. The chain has TRBV2 and TRBJ2-7, with TRBD2 matching over 12 bases. The CDR3 extends over 16 amino acids. The V gene end was trimmed by 6 bases and the J gene end by 2 bases; junction bases not matched to a gene: 8. Germline lookup yields CDR1 SNHLY and CDR2 FYNNEI.